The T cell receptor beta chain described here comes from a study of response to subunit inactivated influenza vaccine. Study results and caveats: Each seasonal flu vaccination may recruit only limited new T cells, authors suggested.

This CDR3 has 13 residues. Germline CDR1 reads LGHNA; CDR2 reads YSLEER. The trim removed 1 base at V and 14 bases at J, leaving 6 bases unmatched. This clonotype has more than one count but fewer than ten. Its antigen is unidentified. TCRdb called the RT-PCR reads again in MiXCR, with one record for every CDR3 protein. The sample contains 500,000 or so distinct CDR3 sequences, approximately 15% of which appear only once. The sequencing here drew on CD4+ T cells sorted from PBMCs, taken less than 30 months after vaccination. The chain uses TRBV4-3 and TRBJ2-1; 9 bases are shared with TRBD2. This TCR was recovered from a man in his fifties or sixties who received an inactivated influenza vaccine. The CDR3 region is CASSQVIAGAKFF. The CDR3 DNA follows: TGCGCCAGCAGCCAAGTTATAGCGGGAGCTAAGTTCTTC.